These T cell receptor beta chains were read from a single sample in a study of T-cell memory formation after mild COVID-19. Each CDR3 protein is one row after TCRdb ran MiXCR on the 5' RACE reads. The data hold 280,000 or so distinct CDR3 sequences, with 8% to 10% observed a single time. The sequencing sample was made of PBMCs or a T cell subset sorted from them (not recorded which). The receptors derive from a man in his late teens or twenties who had mild COVID-19 (a few samples of this study predate the infection). Cell type and time point are not known. CDR3s include the opening cysteine and the closing phenylalanine or tryptophan. Fields, in order: CDR3 length, clone size, J gene, D gene, V gene, CDR3 DNA, CDR3 protein. The D gene is left open where the match is weak. Only some rows state a clone size, as once, few, many or a class for expanded clones.

CDR3 length: 16
clone size: few
J gene: TRBJ2-7
D gene: NA
V gene: TRBV7-2
CDR3 DNA: TGTGCCAGCAGCTTAGTTGGGGGGCCGGAGGCCTACGAGCAGTACTTC
CDR3 protein: CASSLVGGPEAYEQYF

CDR3 length: 11
clone size: NA
J gene: TRBJ2-3
D gene: NA
V gene: TRBV29-1
CDR3 DNA: TGCAGCGGCGTAAAGGCGGATACGCAGTATTTT
CDR3 protein: CSGVKADTQYF

CDR3 length: 11
clone size: few
J gene: TRBJ2-7
D gene: NA
V gene: TRBV2
CDR3 DNA: TGTGCCAGCAGGGACTCCTACGAGCAGTACTTC
CDR3 protein: CASRDSYEQYF

CDR3 length: 11
clone size: few
J gene: TRBJ1-2
D gene: NA
V gene: TRBV20-1
CDR3 DNA: TGCAGTGCGGCACAGGACTATGGCTACACCTTC
CDR3 protein: CSAAQDYGYTF

CDR3 length: 14
clone size: NA
J gene: TRBJ1-1
D gene: TRBD1
V gene: TRBV12-3/TRBV12-4
CDR3 DNA: TGTGCCAGCAGTTTTCTTAACAGGGGGTCTGAAGCTTTCTTT
CDR3 protein: CASSFLNRGSEAFF

CDR3 length: 14
clone size: few
J gene: TRBJ2-4
D gene: TRBD1
V gene: TRBV3-1
CDR3 DNA: TGTGCCAGCAGCCAGACAGGGTACAAAAACATTCAGTACTTC
CDR3 protein: CASSQTGYKNIQYF

CDR3 length: 13
clone size: many
J gene: TRBJ2-5
D gene: NA
V gene: TRBV6-2/TRBV6-3
CDR3 DNA: TGTGCCAGCGGGCCACCCGGGGCGGTCGCCCAGTACTTC
CDR3 protein: CASGPPGAVAQYF

CDR3 length: 14
clone size: NA
J gene: TRBJ2-7
D gene: NA
V gene: TRBV7-9
CDR3 DNA: TGTGCCAGCAGCGGGTGGACAGCATCCTACGAGCAGTACTTC
CDR3 protein: CASSGWTASYEQYF

CDR3 length: 14
clone size: few
J gene: TRBJ2-1
D gene: TRBD1
V gene: TRBV7-2
CDR3 DNA: TGTGCCAGCAGCCAAGGGGGCTGGAACAATGAGCAGTTCTTC
CDR3 protein: CASSQGGWNNEQFF

CDR3 length: 15
clone size: NA
J gene: TRBJ1-6
D gene: TRBD1
V gene: TRBV7-9
CDR3 DNA: TGTGCCAGCAGCTGGGACCGACAGGGAGGTTCACCCCTCCACTTT
CDR3 protein: CASSWDRQGGSPLHF

CDR3 length: 11
clone size: many
J gene: TRBJ1-2
D gene: NA
V gene: TRBV20-1
CDR3 DNA: TGCGGATACAGTTCTAACTATGGCTACACCTTC
CDR3 protein: CGYSSNYGYTF

CDR3 length: 11
clone size: many
J gene: TRBJ2-4
D gene: NA
V gene: TRBV25-1
CDR3 DNA: TGTGCCAGCAGTGACGGGGAATTTCAGTACTTC
CDR3 protein: CASSDGEFQYF

CDR3 length: 14
clone size: many
J gene: TRBJ1-1
D gene: NA
V gene: TRBV12-3/TRBV12-4
CDR3 DNA: TGTGCCAGCAGTTTAGAGTGGGTGAACACTGAAGCTTTCTTT
CDR3 protein: CASSLEWVNTEAFF

CDR3 length: 13
clone size: NA
J gene: TRBJ2-7
D gene: TRBD2
V gene: TRBV29-1
CDR3 DNA: TGCAGCGTGGAGCGGGGGACCCCCTACGAGCAGTACTTC
CDR3 protein: CSVERGTPYEQYF

CDR3 length: 15
clone size: NA
J gene: TRBJ2-1
D gene: TRBD2
V gene: TRBV5-1
CDR3 DNA: TGCGCCAGCAGCTTGGAGCTAGCGGGGGGCGATGAGCAGTTCTTC
CDR3 protein: CASSLELAGGDEQFF